The source of this T cell receptor (beta chain) is a study of cytomegalovirus exposure and HLA in healthy donors. Study-wide context: Genotyping of nearly 400 donors showed that 80% to 85% belonged to the Caucasian-associated ancestry cluster.

The CDR3 has 16 residues. Trimming removed 1 base from V and 0 bases from J; junction bases left unmatched: 1. The germline CDR1 and CDR2 sequences are SGHDT and YYEEEE. The PCR had 60 Vbeta and 13 Jbeta primers. Clones were sequenced by immunoSEQ multiplex PCR, and TCRdb holds only the in-frame ones, with some missing. Here the sample spans around 150,000 clones, around three quarters being singletons. Sequencing was carried out using PBMCs. The rearrangement uses TRBV5-6 and TRBJ2-2; 9 bases are shared with TRBD2. The source of this sequence is a man in his fifties in good health and CMV-seropositive. As DNA, the CDR3 is TGTGCCAGCAGCTTGTTAGCGGGGGCGAACACCGGGGAGCTGTTTTTT. Amino acid sequence: CASSLLAGANTGELFF.